This note documents a single T cell receptor (beta chain) sequence. Its antigen remains unidentified. No qualities accompany the bases; no much larger clone lies one base away. The sample belongs to a study of T cell responses to AZD1222 COVID-19 vaccine (dated by TCRdb to the early 2020s). For the wider study: Because spike-specific TCR depth and breadth did not differ between the two schedules, AZD1222 recipients who got a second dose at roughly 4 weeks were pooled with those who got a second dose at roughly 12 weeks. A total of 233 trial participants underwent TCR sequencing, of whom approximately 200 had received two doses of AZD1222 and some 25 had received two doses of the MenACWY control vaccine. Trial participants were enrolled by age into subgroups of 18-55, 56-69 and 70-plus years, and approximately 150, 30 and 60 TCR-sequenced participants, respectively, were included in these subgroups. Study-level results and caveats: Because no day 14 peak-response samples were available, the repertoires could be characterized only after the peak T cell response. The 56-69-year group was small, and its depth increase did not reach significance, likely because of low power. Conclusions about previously exposed vaccinees are limited because only six or seven AZD1222 recipients were SARS-CoV-2 seropositive at baseline. Participants were mostly white British and included more females than males, and it was suggested by the authors that clonal diversity may have been underestimated. The vaccine-associated CD4 TCRs covered the entire spike protein, and the dominant responses fell in regions 160-218 and 743-854. Reportedly, close to half of the unique spike-specific TCRs recognized epitopes lying outside the regions that are mutated in the B.1.351 and B.1.1.7 variants. Spike-specific TCR breadth and depth rose significantly after two AZD1222 doses compared with day 0 and with MenACWY recipients.

Interpreted using the paper, the time point label stands for: baseline before first vaccination. Samples from vaccinated people were obtained from the UK trials COV001 and COV002, which included a single-blind randomized controlled phase 2/3 trial of AZD1222 (ChAdOx1 nCoV-19) in healthy adults. Trial participant PBMC samples were collected at day 0 and day 28 after the second dose for TCRbeta chain sequencing. The CDR3 regions of human TCRbeta chains were analyzed by immunosequencing. From the authors' description of their analysis: Repertoire TCRs were matched against a reference library of SARS-CoV-2-specific TCRs generated with the MIRA antigen-specificity platform. Breadth was defined as the fraction of unique TCRs that were SARS-CoV-2-associated. Depth was defined as the fraction of total T cells that were SARS-CoV-2-associated. Each spike-specific TCR was assigned to its reactive spike region and to a CD4 or CD8 class using the MIRA data. Log10-transformed breadth and depth values were compared by one-way ANOVA with Sidak's multiple comparisons tests. Entries here come from immuneACCESS through TCRdb and include only in-frame sequences with V and J called. Some clones fail to appear in such tables; in the studies checked, an unresolved V gene covers under half of the shortfall, and the cause of the remainder is unknown. V and J calls and clone size are copied from that table; D and trimming were computed from the DNA. Recorded for this sample are approximately 160,000 clones; approximately 89% of them occurred a single time. The ten top clones hold under 5.5% of the sample.

Including the terminal cysteine and phenylalanine, the CDR3 comprises 15 residues. Kept here is only the CDR3 DNA, which spans 45 bases and is read in frame from base 1. Sequencing used peripheral blood, obtained on day 0 of AZD1222 vaccination. The chain links TRBV21-1 with TRBJ2-1; the DNA was not used to check the table's D call, TRBD1. TRBV21-1 is an annotated pseudogene. This TCR was sampled from an adult in good health. The nucleotide sequence is given as TGTGCCAGCAGCCCCCGAACGGACAGCTACAATGAGCAGTTCTTC. This encodes CASSPRTDSYNEQFF.